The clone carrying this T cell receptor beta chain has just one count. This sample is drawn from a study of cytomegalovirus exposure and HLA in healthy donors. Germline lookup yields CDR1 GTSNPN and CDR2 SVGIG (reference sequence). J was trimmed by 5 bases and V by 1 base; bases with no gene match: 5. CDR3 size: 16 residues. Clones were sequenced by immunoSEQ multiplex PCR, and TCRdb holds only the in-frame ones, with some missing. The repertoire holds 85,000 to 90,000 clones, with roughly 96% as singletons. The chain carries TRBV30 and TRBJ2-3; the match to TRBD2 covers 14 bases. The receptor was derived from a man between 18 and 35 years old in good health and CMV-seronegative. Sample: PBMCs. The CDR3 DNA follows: TGTGCCTGGAGTGGACTAGCGGGAGGGCCCGGAGATACGCAGTATTTT. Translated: CAWSGLAGGPGDTQYF. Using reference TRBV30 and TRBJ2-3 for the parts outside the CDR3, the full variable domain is SQTIHQWPATLVQPVGSPLSLECTVEGTSNPNLYWYRQAAGRGLQLLFYSVGIGQISSEVPQNLSASRPQDRQFILSSKKLLLSDSGFYLCAWSGLAGGPGDTQYFGPGTRLTVL.